This T cell receptor (beta chain) comes out of a study of blood T cell repertoires in COVID-19. In the study overall: Spain, Italy and the United States supplied samples that represented acute and convalescent COVID-19. The cDNA or gDNA used as material had been derived from T cells, B-cell-depleted T cells, or PBMCs.

Original analysis: Estimated nucleated cell counts came from reference gene primer amplification. Profiled with immunoSEQ multiplex PCR; TCRdb holds only in-frame clones, not every one. V and J calls and clone size come straight from that table; D and trimming were deduced from the DNA. The profile covers about 480,000 clones, with about 88% appearing a single time and 0.75% to 0.9% taken by the ten largest. While infection was still active, Seattle patients were enrolled and then followed longitudinally. Germline-derived CDR1 and CDR2 are MNHEY and SMNVEV (reference sequence). V lost 0 bases and J lost 7, with 28 bases in between. The CDR3 is made up of 19 amino acids.

Sequencing used peripheral blood. The chain uses TRBV27 and TRBJ2-7, with D uncertain. The TCR originated in a man aged 18 to 29 with COVID-19, enrolled during active disease. CDR3 in DNA: TGTGCCAGCAGTTTATCGTGGCGGCCCTACTCACCTTACCCGATGGAGCAGTACTTC. Translating it yields CASSLSWRPYSPYPMEQYF.